Following are 4 T cell receptor beta chains from one sample sequenced in a study of T cell responses to AZD1222 COVID-19 vaccine. Some clones are missing from TCRdb's copy, which holds only in-frame ones; the method was immunoSEQ multiplex PCR. Of approximately 70,000 clones detected, 80% appear once; the ten largest clones hold roughly an eighth. This material consisted of peripheral blood, taken 28 days after the second AZD1222 dose. The receptors originated from an adult who received the AZD1222 COVID-19 vaccine.

The rearrangement joins TRBV4-3 to TRBJ1-1; the D gene is possibly TRBD1 (5 bases). The V and J ends lost 2 bases and 5 bases respectively, with 9 bases between them. There are 13 residues in the CDR3. Germline lookup yields CDR1 LGHNA and CDR2 YSLEER. CDR3 sequence (DNA): TGCGCCAGCAGCCAATTGGGGGGGACTGAAGCTTTCTTT. This gives the protein CASSQLGGTEAFF.

V is TRBV27 and J is TRBJ1-2; D is possibly TRBD1 (6 bases). Trimming left V 5 bases short and J 1 base short, with 23 bases between. Germline CDR1 reads MNHEY; CDR2 reads SMNVEV (reference sequence). The CDR3 is made up of 18 amino acids. The CDR3 DNA is TGTGCCAGCAGTCCGCGCCCCCTGGGACACCTGGTTAACTATGGCTACACCTTC. Its translation is CASSPRPLGHLVNYGYTF.

Note on this clone: Other DNA sequences from this sample encode an identical CDR3 as well. This chain joins TRBV29-1 and TRBJ2-7, with 7 bases lining up with TRBD1. Germline V lookup: CDR1 SQVTM, CDR2 ANQGSEA. V lost 1 base to trimming and J lost 0 bases; unmatched junction nucleotides: 3. The length of the CDR3 is 14 residues. The CDR3 is CSVEAPGGSYEQYF. CDR3 in DNA: TGCAGCGTTGAAGCGCCAGGGGGCTCCTACGAGCAGTACTTC.

The chain couples TRBV7-2 to TRBJ2-3; D not resolved. In germline, CDR1 is SGHTA, CDR2 FQGNSA. Trimming removed 5 bases at V and 8 bases at J, with 8 bases between. This CDR3 comprises 11 residues. DNA of the CDR3: TGTGCCAGCAGCCCCGTGGGTACGCAGTATTTT. This gives the protein CASSPVGTQYF.